A selection of T cell receptor beta chains follows, all from one sample in a study of T-cell reconstitution after alpha-beta-depleted transplantation in children. MiXCR was run by TCRdb on the PCR reads, yielding one entry per CDR3 protein. The table records a few hundred thousand distinct CDR3 sequences, more than 10% of them present only once. The sample consisted of PBMCs, taken from the stem cell graft. These receptors all stem from a human donor who donated a stem cell graft to a child with Fanconi anemia. CDR3s include the opening cysteine and the closing phenylalanine or tryptophan. D genes are given only for firm matches. The size of a clone is reported for some rows only, either as once, few or many, or as a class for expanded clones.

d_call: NA; j_call: TRBJ1-1; clone_size: NA; v_call: TRBV5-1; cdr3_aa: CASSLALGGTEAFF; cdr3_nt: TGCGCCAGCAGCTTGGCCCTGGGAGGGACTGAAGCTTTCTTT
d_call: NA; j_call: TRBJ2-7; clone_size: NA; v_call: TRBV5-1; cdr3_aa: CASSLVPVSYEQYF; cdr3_nt: TGCGCCAGCAGCTTGGTACCGGTCTCCTACGAGCAGTACTTC
d_call: NA; j_call: TRBJ2-5; clone_size: NA; v_call: TRBV2; cdr3_aa: CASVRGGPQETQYF; cdr3_nt: TGTGCCAGCGTTAGGGGGGGCCCACAAGAGACCCAGTACTTC
d_call: NA; j_call: TRBJ2-2; clone_size: many; v_call: TRBV6-5; cdr3_aa: CASSYSRRTNTGELFF; cdr3_nt: TGTGCCAGCAGTTACTCGCGACGGACGAACACCGGGGAGCTGTTTTTT
d_call: TRBD1; j_call: TRBJ2-7; clone_size: many; v_call: TRBV5-1; cdr3_aa: CASSAATGTYEQYF; cdr3_nt: TGCGCCAGCTCCGCCGCGACAGGGACCTACGAGCAGTACTTC
d_call: TRBD1; j_call: TRBJ1-1; clone_size: once; v_call: TRBV28; cdr3_aa: CASSTLLDRGGEAFF; cdr3_nt: TGTGCCAGCAGTACTTTATTAGACAGGGGCGGTGAAGCTTTCTTT
d_call: NA; j_call: TRBJ2-4; clone_size: few; v_call: TRBV28; cdr3_aa: CASTDSRTGVDIQYF; cdr3_nt: TGTGCCAGCACCGACTCCCGAACCGGGGTGGACATTCAGTACTTC
d_call: NA; j_call: TRBJ2-1; clone_size: many; v_call: TRBV19; cdr3_aa: CASSTHYNEQFF; cdr3_nt: TGTGCCAGTAGTACCCATTACAATGAGCAGTTCTTC
d_call: NA; j_call: TRBJ2-3; clone_size: NA; v_call: TRBV28; cdr3_aa: CASSIPIGINTQYF; cdr3_nt: TGTGCCAGCAGTATACCGATAGGGATTAATACGCAGTATTTT
d_call: NA; j_call: TRBJ2-7; clone_size: NA; v_call: TRBV7-9; cdr3_aa: CASSPQGTSSAYEQYF; cdr3_nt: TGTGCCAGCAGCCCCCAGGGGACTTCCTCGGCCTACGAGCAGTACTTC
d_call: NA; j_call: TRBJ2-7; clone_size: NA; v_call: TRBV7-8; cdr3_aa: CASSLGGTPAYF; cdr3_nt: TGTGCCAGCAGCTTAGGTGGGACTCCAGCGTACTTC
d_call: TRBD1; j_call: TRBJ1-2; clone_size: few; v_call: TRBV4-3; cdr3_aa: CASSQDAVLGGDGYTF; cdr3_nt: TGCGCCAGCAGCCAAGATGCGGTTTTAGGGGGCGATGGCTACACCTTC
d_call: NA; j_call: TRBJ1-5; clone_size: NA; v_call: TRBV6-2/TRBV6-3; cdr3_aa: CASRLGVSGQPQHF; cdr3_nt: TGTGCCAGCAGACTTGGGGTTTCTGGTCAGCCCCAGCATTTT
d_call: NA; j_call: TRBJ1-2; clone_size: NA; v_call: TRBV7-2; cdr3_aa: CASSQGRDWNGYTF; cdr3_nt: TGTGCCAGCAGCCAGGGCCGAGATTGGAATGGCTACACCTTC
d_call: NA; j_call: TRBJ2-6; clone_size: many; v_call: TRBV7-3; cdr3_aa: CASSLWAEGANVLTF; cdr3_nt: TGTGCCAGCAGCTTATGGGCAGAAGGGGCCAACGTCCTGACTTTC
d_call: TRBD2; j_call: TRBJ2-7; clone_size: NA; v_call: TRBV6-1; cdr3_aa: CASTSSGGRYEQYF; cdr3_nt: TGTGCCAGCACCTCTAGCGGGGGGAGGTACGAGCAGTACTTC
d_call: TRBD1; j_call: TRBJ1-1; clone_size: NA; v_call: TRBV30; cdr3_aa: CAGAGQGMNTEAFF; cdr3_nt: TGTGCCGGCGCGGGACAGGGGATGAACACTGAAGCTTTCTTT
d_call: TRBD1; j_call: TRBJ2-3; clone_size: many; v_call: TRBV18; cdr3_aa: CASSRDRGSDTQYF; cdr3_nt: TGTGCCAGCTCGCGGGACAGGGGTAGTGATACGCAGTATTTT
d_call: NA; j_call: TRBJ2-3; clone_size: NA; v_call: TRBV9; cdr3_aa: CASSVEGGDSTDTQYF; cdr3_nt: TGTGCCAGCAGCGTAGAGGGCGGGGATAGCACAGATACGCAGTATTTT
d_call: NA; j_call: TRBJ2-1; clone_size: NA; v_call: TRBV6-5; cdr3_aa: CASSSPALAFHNEQFF; cdr3_nt: TGTGCCAGCAGTTCCCCGGCACTCGCTTTCCACAATGAGCAGTTCTTC
d_call: NA; j_call: TRBJ1-2; clone_size: NA; v_call: TRBV9; cdr3_aa: CASSVTESYGYTF; cdr3_nt: TGTGCCAGCAGCGTGACAGAAAGTTATGGCTACACCTTC
d_call: NA; j_call: TRBJ1-4; clone_size: NA; v_call: TRBV29-1; cdr3_aa: CSVGEVYATNEKLFF; cdr3_nt: TGCAGCGTTGGTGAAGTCTATGCAACTAATGAAAAACTGTTTTTT
d_call: NA; j_call: TRBJ2-1; clone_size: many; v_call: TRBV29-1; cdr3_aa: CSVDSAHEQFF; cdr3_nt: TGCAGCGTGGACAGCGCTCATGAGCAGTTCTTC
d_call: NA; j_call: TRBJ1-3; clone_size: NA; v_call: TRBV7-2; cdr3_aa: CASSRVLGNTIYF; cdr3_nt: TGTGCCAGCAGCCGAGTCCTTGGAAACACCATATATTTT
d_call: NA; j_call: TRBJ1-5; clone_size: few; v_call: TRBV12-3/TRBV12-4; cdr3_aa: CASSPDRNNQPQHF; cdr3_nt: TGTGCCAGCAGTCCGGACAGAAATAATCAGCCCCAGCATTTT
d_call: NA; j_call: TRBJ1-2; clone_size: NA; v_call: TRBV19; cdr3_aa: CASTTGPGSTLYGYTF; cdr3_nt: TGTGCCAGTACCACAGGACCAGGCTCAACCCTATATGGCTACACCTTC
d_call: NA; j_call: TRBJ2-3; clone_size: few; v_call: TRBV5-1; cdr3_aa: CASSWTMGGRGLVGSDTQYF; cdr3_nt: TGCGCCAGCAGCTGGACCATGGGGGGAAGGGGCCTAGTGGGGTCAGATACGCAGTATTTT
d_call: NA; j_call: TRBJ2-2; clone_size: few; v_call: TRBV12-3/TRBV12-4; cdr3_aa: CASSLSRGASNTGELFF; cdr3_nt: TGTGCCAGCAGTCTTTCACGGGGGGCCTCGAACACCGGGGAGCTGTTTTTT
d_call: NA; j_call: TRBJ1-2; clone_size: NA; v_call: TRBV3-1; cdr3_aa: CASSRLPTSGTYGYTF; cdr3_nt: TGTGCCAGCAGCCGCCTGCCCACATCAGGGACCTATGGCTACACCTTC
d_call: NA; j_call: TRBJ1-1; clone_size: many; v_call: TRBV5-1; cdr3_aa: CASSLAQSGANTEAFF; cdr3_nt: TGCGCCAGCAGCTTGGCCCAATCCGGGGCGAACACTGAAGCTTTCTTT
d_call: TRBD1; j_call: TRBJ1-6; clone_size: many; v_call: TRBV5-5; cdr3_aa: CASSRTGGDSPLHF; cdr3_nt: TGTGCCAGCAGCCGTACAGGGGGCGATTCACCCCTCCACTTT
d_call: NA; j_call: TRBJ2-2; clone_size: few; v_call: TRBV24-1; cdr3_aa: CATSGPGSGELFF; cdr3_nt: TGTGCCACCAGTGGACCGGGTTCCGGGGAGCTGTTTTTT
d_call: NA; j_call: TRBJ1-3; clone_size: many; v_call: TRBV6-1; cdr3_aa: CASKTAGSSGNTIYF; cdr3_nt: TGTGCCAGCAAAACAGCGGGGAGCTCTGGAAACACCATATATTTT
d_call: NA; j_call: TRBJ2-4; clone_size: NA; v_call: TRBV7-2; cdr3_aa: CASSRPGSDIQYF; cdr3_nt: TGTGCCAGCAGCCGACCCGGGAGTGACATTCAGTACTTC
d_call: TRBD1; j_call: TRBJ1-1; clone_size: NA; v_call: TRBV5-6; cdr3_aa: CASSSPGQGNTEAFF; cdr3_nt: TGTGCCAGCAGCTCGCCGGGACAGGGCAACACTGAAGCTTTCTTT
d_call: NA; j_call: TRBJ1-5; clone_size: few; v_call: TRBV20-1; cdr3_aa: CSAREDYQPQHF; cdr3_nt: TGCAGTGCTAGAGAAGATTATCAGCCCCAGCATTTT
d_call: TRBD2; j_call: TRBJ2-3; clone_size: many; v_call: TRBV20-1; cdr3_aa: CSADGGVADTQYF; cdr3_nt: TGCAGTGCTGACGGGGGGGTAGCGGATACGCAGTATTTT
d_call: NA; j_call: TRBJ2-2; clone_size: few; v_call: TRBV3-1; cdr3_aa: CASSLDRTLGSGELFF; cdr3_nt: TGTGCCAGCAGCCTAGACAGGACGTTGGGTTCCGGGGAGCTGTTTTTT
d_call: TRBD2; j_call: TRBJ2-7; clone_size: few; v_call: TRBV7-9; cdr3_aa: CASGGGSTYEQYF; cdr3_nt: TGTGCCAGCGGCGGGGGATCAACCTACGAGCAGTACTTC
d_call: TRBD2; j_call: TRBJ2-1; clone_size: many; v_call: TRBV12-3/TRBV12-4; cdr3_aa: CASSFRSGANNEQFF; cdr3_nt: TGTGCCAGCAGTTTTCGTAGCGGGGCAAACAATGAGCAGTTCTTC
d_call: TRBD1; j_call: TRBJ2-5; clone_size: NA; v_call: TRBV15; cdr3_aa: CATSRDKTGDLILETQYF; cdr3_nt: TGTGCCACCAGCAGAGATAAGACAGGGGATTTAATTCTGGAGACCCAGTACTTC
d_call: NA; j_call: TRBJ1-2; clone_size: many; v_call: TRBV20-1; cdr3_aa: CSASGARGYTF; cdr3_nt: TGCAGTGCTTCAGGGGCTCGGGGCTACACCTTC
d_call: NA; j_call: TRBJ2-2; clone_size: NA; v_call: TRBV7-1; cdr3_aa: CASSVQGRAGELFF; cdr3_nt: TGTGCCAGCAGCGTTCAGGGTAGGGCCGGGGAGCTGTTTTTT
d_call: NA; j_call: TRBJ2-3; clone_size: NA; v_call: TRBV5-1; cdr3_aa: CASSPGQVSTDTQYF; cdr3_nt: TGCGCCAGCAGCCCGGGACAAGTTAGCACAGATACGCAGTATTTT
d_call: TRBD1; j_call: TRBJ2-3; clone_size: many; v_call: TRBV6-2/TRBV6-3; cdr3_aa: CASHDRGWADTQYF; cdr3_nt: TGTGCCAGCCACGACAGGGGGTGGGCAGATACGCAGTATTTT
d_call: NA; j_call: TRBJ1-2; clone_size: many; v_call: TRBV6-2/TRBV6-3; cdr3_aa: CASSYGTSNYGYTF; cdr3_nt: TGTGCCAGCAGTTACGGTACTTCTAACTATGGCTACACCTTC
d_call: NA; j_call: TRBJ1-1; clone_size: NA; v_call: TRBV5-1; cdr3_aa: CASSWEHSNTEAFF; cdr3_nt: TGCGCCAGCAGCTGGGAGCATTCGAACACTGAAGCTTTCTTT
d_call: NA; j_call: TRBJ2-3; clone_size: NA; v_call: TRBV14; cdr3_aa: CASSQLTTGDTQYF; cdr3_nt: TGTGCCAGCAGCCAACTAACTACCGGGGATACGCAGTATTTT
d_call: NA; j_call: TRBJ1-5; clone_size: NA; v_call: TRBV24-1; cdr3_aa: CATSDSLADQPQHF; cdr3_nt: TGTGCCACCAGTGATTCCCTAGCTGATCAGCCCCAGCATTTT
d_call: NA; j_call: TRBJ2-1; clone_size: NA; v_call: TRBV20-1; cdr3_aa: CSAPLMWGINNEQFF; cdr3_nt: TGCAGTGCCCCCCTAATGTGGGGGATAAACAATGAGCAGTTCTTC
d_call: NA; j_call: TRBJ2-5; clone_size: NA; v_call: TRBV30; cdr3_aa: CAWSVGQETQYF; cdr3_nt: TGTGCCTGGAGTGTTGGGCAAGAGACCCAGTACTTC
d_call: NA; j_call: TRBJ1-3; clone_size: NA; v_call: TRBV5-1; cdr3_aa: CASSGGSAYSGNTIYF; cdr3_nt: TGCGCCAGCAGCGGGGGGTCCGCTTATTCTGGAAACACCATATATTTT
d_call: NA; j_call: TRBJ2-5; clone_size: NA; v_call: TRBV20-1; cdr3_aa: CSARPRRGFETQYF; cdr3_nt: TGCAGTGCTAGACCACGTAGGGGCTTTGAGACCCAGTACTTC
d_call: NA; j_call: TRBJ2-1; clone_size: many; v_call: TRBV15; cdr3_aa: CATSRDVGNEQFF; cdr3_nt: TGTGCCACCAGCAGAGATGTGGGCAATGAGCAGTTCTTC
d_call: NA; j_call: TRBJ1-2; clone_size: few; v_call: TRBV7-9; cdr3_aa: CASSLDNSPLYGYTF; cdr3_nt: TGTGCCAGCAGCTTAGATAATAGCCCCCTCTATGGCTACACCTTC
d_call: NA; j_call: TRBJ1-5; clone_size: many; v_call: TRBV5-5; cdr3_aa: CASSLWGSQPQHF; cdr3_nt: TGTGCCAGCAGCTTGTGGGGTAGTCAGCCCCAGCATTTT
d_call: NA; j_call: TRBJ2-1; clone_size: few; v_call: TRBV5-1; cdr3_aa: CASSPAGRFEQFF; cdr3_nt: TGCGCCAGCAGCCCCGCAGGCCGGTTCGAGCAGTTCTTC